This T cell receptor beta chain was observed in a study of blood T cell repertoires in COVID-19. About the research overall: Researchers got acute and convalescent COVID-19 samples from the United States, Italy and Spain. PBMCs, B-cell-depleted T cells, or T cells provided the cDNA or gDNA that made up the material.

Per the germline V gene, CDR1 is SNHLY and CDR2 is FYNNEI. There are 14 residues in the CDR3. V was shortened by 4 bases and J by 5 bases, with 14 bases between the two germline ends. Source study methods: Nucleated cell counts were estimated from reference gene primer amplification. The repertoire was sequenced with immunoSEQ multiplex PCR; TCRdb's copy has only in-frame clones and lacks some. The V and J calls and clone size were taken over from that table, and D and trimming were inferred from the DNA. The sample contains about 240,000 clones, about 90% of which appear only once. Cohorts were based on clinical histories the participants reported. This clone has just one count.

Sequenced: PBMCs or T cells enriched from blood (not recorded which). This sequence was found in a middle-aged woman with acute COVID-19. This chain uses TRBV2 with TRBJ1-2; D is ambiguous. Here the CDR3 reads CASSVSPEGYGYTF. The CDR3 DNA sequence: TGTGCCAGCAGTGTCTCCCCGGAGGGATATGGCTACACCTTC.